This entry concerns a single T cell receptor beta chain. It lacks a known antigen. Base qualities are not at hand, and no much larger clone is one base apart. Deletion took 6 bases off V and 2 bases off J, with a span of 14 bases between the germline ends. CDR1 is given as MNHNS and CDR2 as SASEGT, both from the germline V gene. The CDR3, from cysteine to phenylalanine, totals 15 residues. The only DNA kept is the CDR3, 45 bases in frame from the first base. The sample is drawn from a study of liver allograft versus peripheral blood T cells (TCRdb year 2020). For context, the study as a whole: The study compared T cell receptor repertoires found within transplanted livers against repertoires in the peripheral blood of liver transplant recipients. Summary of the overall study and its limitations: According to the report, the T cell receptor repertoires detected in peripheral blood were different from the repertoires found inside liver allografts.

Sequencing relied on an Illumina MiSeq. TCRdb's own reprocessing of the public reads used fastp at Q25 and MiXCR and kept productive beta chains. Entries are consolidated by CDR3 protein sequence, retaining the most common genes and DNA. For this sample there are 6,000 to 7,000 distinct CDR3 sequences; around 18% appear just once. The ten top clones hold around 50% of the sample. This TCR derives from a human patient who had a liver transplant. Following a transplant, some T cells may be graft donor cells, not patient cells. The chain is encoded by TRBV6-1 joined to TRBJ1-5; the D segment could be TRBD1, given 5 matching bases. CDR3 sequence: CASSQTAGGNQPQHF. Here is the DNA: TGTGCCAGCAGCCAAACAGCGGGGGGCAATCAGCCCCAGCATTTT.